This record covers a single TCR beta chain. Per the original data handling: Reference gene primer amplification in the assay estimated nucleated cell counts. Sequenced by immunoSEQ multiplex PCR; TCRdb stores in-frame clones only, minus some. V and J calls and clone size come straight from that table; D and trimming were deduced from the DNA. The sample includes hundreds of thousands of clones, almost 85% seen only once; the top ten take around 6.9%. Losses at the gene ends were 3 bases for V and 5 bases for J; bases not matched to a gene: 9. The CDR3 has 16 residues. Germline CDR1 and CDR2: MNHEY and SMNVEV (reference sequence). The data derive from a study of blood T cell repertoires in COVID-19. Study-wide background: Acute and convalescent COVID-19 specimens originated in the United States, Italy and Spain. T cells, B-cell-depleted T cells, or PBMCs provided the cDNA or gDNA that served as material.

This receptor was identified in a human donor in a cohort sampled during active COVID-19. The chain has TRBV27 and TRBJ1-2; 10 bases match TRBD1. The specimen was peripheral blood. CDR3: CASSFISGQGPYGYTF. CDR3 nucleotides: TGTGCCAGCAGTTTTATATCGGGACAGGGGCCGTATGGCTACACCTTC.